Listed below are T cell receptor beta chains from one sample, sequenced in a study of blood T cell repertoires in COVID-19. Method: immunoSEQ multiplex PCR; TCRdb's copy keeps in-frame clones and lacks some. The data show hundreds of thousands of clones, with around 81% seen just once and 7% to 8.5% held by the top ten. The sample was PBMCs or T cells enriched from blood (not recorded which). The receptors were gathered from a woman in her forties with acute COVID-19. Both conserved end residues are part of each CDR3.

J	V	CDR3
TRBJ1-2	TRBV28	CASSLWGHSGYTF
TRBJ2-7	TRBV27	CASSSRQGGNEQYF
TRBJ2-1	TRBV9	CASSVEVGAYNEQFF
TRBJ2-2	TRBV4-1	CASSQVTGELFF
TRBJ2-3	TRBV5-1	CASSKDRVGTDTQYF
TRBJ2-3	TRBV10-1	CASSDPARAGINTQYF
TRBJ1-1	TRBV5-1	CASSGPGFGNTEAFF
TRBJ2-7	TRBV5-1	CASSSRGPSSYEQYF
TRBJ2-7	TRBV2	CASSVQGAYEQYF
TRBJ2-7	TRBV28	CASSLSGGPDYEQYF
TRBJ1-1	TRBV5-5	CASSLTTEAEAFF
TRBJ2-3	TRBV7-3	CASSSEGATDTQYF
TRBJ1-4	TRBV28	CASSYPGQGNEKLFF
TRBJ2-5	TRBV30	CAWRYRGQETQYF
TRBJ2-7	TRBV5-1	CASSLVGTGDYEQYF
TRBJ2-5	TRBV28	CASSLSGTGTRETQYF
TRBJ2-1	TRBV7-2	CASSLAVGAVYNEQFF
TRBJ1-2	TRBV7-9	CASSSTGTGGYTF
TRBJ2-3	TRBV5-6	CASSAPTSRLGTDTQYF
TRBJ2-7	TRBV6-6	CASSYRQGGEQYF
TRBJ1-3	TRBV5-4	CASRGQGRSGNTIYF
TRBJ2-2	TRBV5-1	CASSRDRGGELFF
TRBJ1-1	TRBV6-6	CASSRTIIGMRAAMNTEAFF
TRBJ2-1	TRBV12-3/TRBV12-4	CASSLLARNEQFF
TRBJ1-2	TRBV19	CASSIDSGQGIYGYTF
TRBJ2-1	TRBV30	CAWRASGMILFF
TRBJ1-1	TRBV2	CAAKREGLTEAFF